This T cell receptor beta chain was identified in a study of regulatory T cells in long-lasting Graves disease. Building the TCR beta libraries relied on iRepertoire HTBI primers, and CDR3 regions underwent Arm-PCR. Each CDR3 protein gets one entry after TCRdb re-called the multiplex PCR reads with MiXCR. The sample holds fewer than 450,000 distinct CDR3 sequences, around 20% seen once. Time point in this sample: persistent/refractory GD, antithyroid drugs over 5 years with positive TRAb. The TCR library used RNA extracted from PBMCs. The CDR3 length is 15 residues. Per the germline V gene, CDR1 is SGHTA and CDR2 is FQGNSA. V was pared by 1 base and J by 7 bases, with 8 bases of the junction left unmatched. This clonotype was observed a few times.

This clonotype was obtained from a female donor with Graves disease. The starting material was peripheral blood mononuclear cells (PBMCs), obtained when the disease was refractory, from a patient treated with antithyroid drugs. The V call is TRBV7-2, the J call TRBJ1-2; 8 bases align to TRBD1. CDR3 nucleotides: TGTGCCAGCAGCTTAGATCGGGCAGGGGGCACTGGCTACACCTTC. Translated, it gives CASSLDRAGGTGYTF.